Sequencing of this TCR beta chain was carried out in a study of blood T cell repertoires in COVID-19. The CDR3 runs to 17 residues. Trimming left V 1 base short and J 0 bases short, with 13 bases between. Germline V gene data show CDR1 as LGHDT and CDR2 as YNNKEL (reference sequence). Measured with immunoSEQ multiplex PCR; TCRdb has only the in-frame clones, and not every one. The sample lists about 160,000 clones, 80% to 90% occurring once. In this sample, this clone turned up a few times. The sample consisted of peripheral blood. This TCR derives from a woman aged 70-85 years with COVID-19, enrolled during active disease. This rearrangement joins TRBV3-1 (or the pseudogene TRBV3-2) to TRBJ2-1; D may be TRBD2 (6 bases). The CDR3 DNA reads TGTGCCAGCAGCCAAGTCTCGGGAGCGAGCTCCTACAATGAGCAGTTCTTC. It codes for CASSQVSGASSYNEQFF.